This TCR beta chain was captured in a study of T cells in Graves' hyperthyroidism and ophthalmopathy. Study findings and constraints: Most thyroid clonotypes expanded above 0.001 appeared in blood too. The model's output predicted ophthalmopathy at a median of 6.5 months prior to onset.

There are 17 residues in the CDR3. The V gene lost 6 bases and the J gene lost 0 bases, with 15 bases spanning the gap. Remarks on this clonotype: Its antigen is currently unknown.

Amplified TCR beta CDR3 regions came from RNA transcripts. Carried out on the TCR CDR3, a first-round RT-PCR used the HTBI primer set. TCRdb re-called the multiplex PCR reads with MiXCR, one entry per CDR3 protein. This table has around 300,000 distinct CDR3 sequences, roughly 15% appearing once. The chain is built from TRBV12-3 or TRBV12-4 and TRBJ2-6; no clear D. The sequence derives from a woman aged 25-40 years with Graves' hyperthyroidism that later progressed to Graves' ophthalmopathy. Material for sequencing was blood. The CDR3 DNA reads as TGTGCCAGCAGCCCACCGTTCGTCCTCTCTGGGGCCAACGTCCTGACTTTC. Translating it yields CASSPPFVLSGANVLTF.